This TCR beta chain is drawn from a study of blood T cells in healthy people across ages. Study observations and caveats: Naive CD4+ cells and diversity were both higher in long-lived donors than in aged donors.

CDR3 size: 16 residues. CDR1 LGHNA and CDR2 YSLEER come from the germline V gene. V was shortened by 0 bases and J by 5 bases, with 16 bases between the two germline ends. With respect to this clonotype: What it binds is unknown.

The authors ran a second PCR of about 6 to 11 cycles using a sample-barcoded 5' primer and a J-beta primer mix. TCRdb independently ran MiXCR on the 5' RACE reads; one entry per CDR3 protein. In the table there are approximately 1.5 million distinct CDR3 sequences, 35% to 45% of which are singletons. The specimen was blood. The sequence was obtained from a young woman in good health. J is TRBJ1-1 and V is TRBV4-3; the D gene is possibly TRBD1 (5 bases). CDR3 region: CASSQDSEGRRTEAFF. CDR3 bases: TGCGCCAGCAGCCAAGATAGCGAGGGGCGCAGGACTGAAGCTTTCTTT.